The TCR beta chain described here comes from a study of T-cell reconstitution after alpha-beta-depleted transplantation in children. Notes on the study in general: The origin of alpha-beta T cells about two months after transplant was reportedly several hundred expanded graft clones. Some patients' high day-60 TCRbeta diversity was traced to surviving recipient T cells and thymic progenitors. It was newly produced T cells that mostly accounted for T-cell counts and diversity one year after transplant.

It was with unique molecular identifiers that the TCRbeta library was prepared. TCRdb reprocessed the PCR reads via MiXCR and lists one record per CDR3 protein. The sample lists roughly 340,000 distinct CDR3 sequences, 15% to 20% occurring once. This clonotype was observed a handful of times. No antigen is known for it. Sequenced here: PBMCs, mostly from graft donor cells, sampled 360 days after TCRalphabeta/CD19-depleted stem cell transplant. The clonotype comes from a male patient aged 2 to 10 who had a stem cell transplant for acute lymphoblastic leukemia, so the T cells may come from the graft donor.

The CDR3 is CASSRRLEETQYF. In nucleotides, the CDR3 is TGTGCCAGCAGTCGAAGACTAGAAGAGACCCAGTACTTC. This rearrangement joins TRBV3-1 to TRBJ2-5; tentatively, D is TRBD2 (6 bases). From germline, CDR1 is LGHDT and CDR2 YNNKEL (reference sequence). The CDR3 has 13 amino acids. Trimming took 6 bases from V and 3 from J, leaving 11 bases between them.